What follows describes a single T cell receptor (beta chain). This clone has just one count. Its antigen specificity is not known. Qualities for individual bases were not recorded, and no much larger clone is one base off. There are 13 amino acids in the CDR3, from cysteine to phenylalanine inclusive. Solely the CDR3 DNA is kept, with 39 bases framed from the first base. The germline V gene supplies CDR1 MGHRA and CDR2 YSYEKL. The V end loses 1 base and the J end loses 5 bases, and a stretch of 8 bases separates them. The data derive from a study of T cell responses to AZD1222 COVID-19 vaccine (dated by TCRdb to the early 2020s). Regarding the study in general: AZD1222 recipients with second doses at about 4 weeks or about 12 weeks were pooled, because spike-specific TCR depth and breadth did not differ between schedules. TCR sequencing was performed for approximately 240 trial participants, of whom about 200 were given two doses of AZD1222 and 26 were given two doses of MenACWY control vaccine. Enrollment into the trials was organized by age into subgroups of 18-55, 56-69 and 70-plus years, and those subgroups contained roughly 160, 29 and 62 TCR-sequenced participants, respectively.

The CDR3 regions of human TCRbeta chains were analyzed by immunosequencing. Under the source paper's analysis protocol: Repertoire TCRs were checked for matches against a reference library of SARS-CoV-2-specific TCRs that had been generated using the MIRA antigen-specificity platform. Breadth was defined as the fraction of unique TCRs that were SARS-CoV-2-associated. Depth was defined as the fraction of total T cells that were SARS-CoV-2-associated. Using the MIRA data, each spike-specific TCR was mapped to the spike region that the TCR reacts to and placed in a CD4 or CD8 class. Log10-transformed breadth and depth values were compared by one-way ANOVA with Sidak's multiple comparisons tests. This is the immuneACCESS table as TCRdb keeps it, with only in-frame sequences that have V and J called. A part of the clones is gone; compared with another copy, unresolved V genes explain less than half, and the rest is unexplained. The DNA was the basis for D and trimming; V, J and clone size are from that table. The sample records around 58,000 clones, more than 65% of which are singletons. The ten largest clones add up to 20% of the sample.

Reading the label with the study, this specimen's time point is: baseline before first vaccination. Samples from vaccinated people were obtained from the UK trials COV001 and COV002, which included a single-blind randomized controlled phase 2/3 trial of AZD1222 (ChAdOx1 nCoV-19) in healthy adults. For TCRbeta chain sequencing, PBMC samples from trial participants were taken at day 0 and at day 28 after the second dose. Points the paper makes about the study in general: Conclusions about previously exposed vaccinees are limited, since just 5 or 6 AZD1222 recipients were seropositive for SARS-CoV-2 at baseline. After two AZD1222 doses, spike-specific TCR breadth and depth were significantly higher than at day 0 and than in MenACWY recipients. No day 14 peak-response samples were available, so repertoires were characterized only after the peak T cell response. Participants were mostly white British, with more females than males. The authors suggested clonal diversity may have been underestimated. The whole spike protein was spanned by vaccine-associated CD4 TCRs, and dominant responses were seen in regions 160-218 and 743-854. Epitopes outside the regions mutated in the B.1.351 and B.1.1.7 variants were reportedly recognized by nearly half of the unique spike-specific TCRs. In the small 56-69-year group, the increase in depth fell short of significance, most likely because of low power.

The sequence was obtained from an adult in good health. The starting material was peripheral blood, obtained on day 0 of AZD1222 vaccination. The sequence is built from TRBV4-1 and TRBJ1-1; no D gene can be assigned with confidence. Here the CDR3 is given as CASSQGRRTEAFF. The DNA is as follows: TGCGCCAGCAGCCAAGGCAGACGGACTGAAGCTTTCTTT.